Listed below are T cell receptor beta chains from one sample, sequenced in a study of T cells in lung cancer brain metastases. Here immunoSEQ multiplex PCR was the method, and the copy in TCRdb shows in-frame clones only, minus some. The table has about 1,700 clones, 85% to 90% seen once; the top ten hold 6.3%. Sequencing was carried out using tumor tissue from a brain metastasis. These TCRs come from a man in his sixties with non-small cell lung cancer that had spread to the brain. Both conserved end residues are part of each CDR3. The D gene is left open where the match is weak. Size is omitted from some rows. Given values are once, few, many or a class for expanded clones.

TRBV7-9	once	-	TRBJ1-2	CASSFARGGYGYTF	TGTGCCAGCAGTTTCGCTCGGGGAGGCTATGGCTACACCTTC
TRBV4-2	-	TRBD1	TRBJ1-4	CASSQVLGGATNEKLFF	TGTGCCAGCAGCCAAGTTTTAGGGGGCGCGACTAATGAAAAACTGTTTTTT
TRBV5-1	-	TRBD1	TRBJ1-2	CASTPLLDRGRAYGYTF	TGCGCCAGCACACCCTTACTGGACAGGGGGCGTGCCTATGGCTACACCTTC
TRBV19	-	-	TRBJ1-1	CATAAPGRNTEAFF	TGTGCCACCGCCGCGCCCGGGAGGAACACTGAAGCTTTCTTT
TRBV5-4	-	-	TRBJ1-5	CASSFFGGASNQPQHF	TGTGCCAGCAGCTTTTTTGGAGGGGCTAGCAATCAGCCCCAGCATTTT
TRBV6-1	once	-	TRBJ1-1	CASSMDRNTEAFF	TGTGCCAGCAGTATGGACAGAAACACTGAAGCTTTCTTT
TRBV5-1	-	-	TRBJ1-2	CASSPETHYGYTF	TGCGCCAGCAGCCCCGAAACCCACTATGGCTACACCTTC
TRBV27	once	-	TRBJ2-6	CASSPRGSGANVLTF	TGTGCCAGCAGTCCCCGGGGAAGTGGGGCCAACGTCCTGACTTTC
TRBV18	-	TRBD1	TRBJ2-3	CASSPRTGPDTQYF	TGTGCCAGCTCACCCCGGACAGGGCCAGATACGCAGTATTTT
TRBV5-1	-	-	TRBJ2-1	CASTLLASYNEQFF	TGCGCCAGCACCTTGCTTGCCAGCTACAATGAGCAGTTCTTC
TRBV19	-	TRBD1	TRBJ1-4	CASSLGTDATNEKLFF	TGTGCCAGTAGTCTTGGGACAGATGCAACTAATGAAAAACTGTTTTTT
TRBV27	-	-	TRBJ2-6	CASSWLQSRANVLTF	TGTGCCAGCAGTTGGCTACAAAGTCGGGCCAACGTCCTGACTTTC
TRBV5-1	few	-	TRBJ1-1	CASSLPGVNTEAFF	TGCGCCAGCAGCTTGCCAGGAGTGAACACTGAAGCTTTCTTT
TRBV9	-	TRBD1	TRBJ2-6	CASSASGTVNSGANVLTF	TGTGCCAGCAGCGCCTCCGGGACAGTGAACTCTGGGGCCAACGTCCTGACTTTC
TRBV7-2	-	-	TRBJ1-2	CASSLGGGGGSFGYTF	TGTGCCAGCAGCTTAGGAGGCGGAGGGGGATCGTTTGGCTACACCTTC
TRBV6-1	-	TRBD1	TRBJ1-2	CASRTGRYGYTF	TGTGCCAGCAGGACAGGGAGGTATGGCTACACCTTC
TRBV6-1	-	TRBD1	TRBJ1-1	CASSAQGAMNTEAFF	TGTGCCAGCAGTGCCCAGGGGGCTATGAACACTGAAGCTTTCTTT
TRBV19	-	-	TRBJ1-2	CASTPGEFPATYGYTF	TGTGCCAGTACCCCGGGGGAGTTTCCCGCCACTTATGGCTACACCTTC
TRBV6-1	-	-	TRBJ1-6	CASRAGGANNSPLHF	TGTGCCAGCCGTGCCGGGGGAGCGAATAATTCACCCCTCCACTTT
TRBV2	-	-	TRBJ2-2	CASSLRVLGTGELFF	TGTGCCAGCAGTTTACGGGTGTTAGGCACCGGGGAGCTGTTTTTT
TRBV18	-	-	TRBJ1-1	CASSPTDISPEAFF	TGTGCCAGCTCACCGACAGACATATCACCTGAAGCTTTCTTT
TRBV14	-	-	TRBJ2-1	CASSQGAWGTHNEQFF	TGTGCCAGCAGCCAGGGGGCCTGGGGGACACACAATGAGCAGTTCTTC
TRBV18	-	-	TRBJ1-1	CASSPSADRNTEAFF	TGTGCCAGCTCACCAAGTGCAGATCGAAACACTGAAGCTTTCTTT
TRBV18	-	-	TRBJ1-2	CASSPPTESYGYTF	TGTGCCAGCTCACCACCGACAGAGAGCTATGGCTACACCTTC